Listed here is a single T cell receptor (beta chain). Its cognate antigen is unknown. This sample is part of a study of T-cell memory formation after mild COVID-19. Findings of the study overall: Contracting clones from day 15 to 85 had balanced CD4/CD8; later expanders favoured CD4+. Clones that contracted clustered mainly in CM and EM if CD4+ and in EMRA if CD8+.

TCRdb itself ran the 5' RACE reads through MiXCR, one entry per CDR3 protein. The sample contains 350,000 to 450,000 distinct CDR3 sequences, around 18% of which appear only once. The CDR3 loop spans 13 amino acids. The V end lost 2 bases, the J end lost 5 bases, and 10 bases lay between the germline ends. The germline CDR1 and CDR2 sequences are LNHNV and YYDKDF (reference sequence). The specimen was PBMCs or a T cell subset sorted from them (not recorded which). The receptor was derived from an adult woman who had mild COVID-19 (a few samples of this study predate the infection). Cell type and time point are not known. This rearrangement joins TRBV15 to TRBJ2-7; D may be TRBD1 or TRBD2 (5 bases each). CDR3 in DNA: TGTGCCACCAGCAGATCAGGGACCCACGAGCAGTACTTC. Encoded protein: CATSRSGTHEQYF.